This passage covers 19 T cell receptor beta chains from one sample sequenced in a study of beta chain features in type 1 diabetes. The authors reverse transcribed all of the isolated RNA, so sequencing captured expressed TCRB transcripts. Sequenced by immunoSEQ multiplex PCR; TCRdb stores in-frame clones only, minus some. The data show 600,000 or so clones, 9.5% to 15% seen once. Notes on the study in general: A moderate, significant TCRB CDR3 shortening appeared in type 1 diabetes across four CD4+ subsets.

These receptors are not linked to any known antigen. Source material: naive CD4+ T cells from blood. The receptors shown here come from a man aged 30 to 39 with type 1 diabetes.

The rearrangement uses TRBV4-1 and TRBJ2-6, with TRBD1 as a possible D gene (6 bases). The CDR3 contains 18 residues. CDR1 is MGHRA, CDR2 YSYEKL, per germline. Trimming removed 0 bases from V and 0 bases from J, with 12 bases in between. This CDR3 reads CASSQDSGQSSGANVLTF. DNA for the CDR3: TGCGCCAGCAGCCAAGATAGTGGACAGAGCTCTGGGGCCAACGTCCTGACTTTC.

V is TRBV29-1 and J is TRBJ1-2, with 8 bases matching TRBD1. V was clipped by 5 bases and J by 2 bases; unmatched bases: 7. There are 14 residues in the CDR3. The germline CDR1 and CDR2 sequences are SQVTM and ANQGSEA. The CDR3 region has the DNA TGCAGCGTTTTGCAGGGGGCTGGCAACTATGGCTACACCTTC. It yields the protein CSVLQGAGNYGYTF.

The V gene is TRBV2, the J gene TRBJ1-5; D remains ambiguous. The CDR3 length is 11 residues. Germline CDR1 SNHLY, CDR2 FYNNEI. V was cut by 3 bases and J by 9 bases, with 6 bases left in between. CDR3 in amino acids: CASSDEGPQHF. The DNA for the CDR3 is TGTGCCAGCAGTGATGAGGGGCCCCAGCATTTT.

This clone occurred a few times. This chain uses TRBV5-1 with TRBJ2-3; perhaps TRBD2 as D (6 bases). The V gene lost 0 bases and the J gene lost 2 bases, with 10 bases spanning the gap. Germline CDR1 reads SGHRS; CDR2 reads YFSETQ. There are 15 residues in the CDR3. CDR3 sequence reads: CASSLAGDSTDTQYF. The CDR3 DNA follows: TGCGCCAGCAGCTTGGCGGGGGATTCCACAGATACGCAGTATTTT. Full variable domain (remainder filled in from reference TRBV5-1 and TRBJ2-3): KAGVTQTPRYLIKTRGQQVTLSCSPISGHRSVSWYQQTPGQGLQFLFEYFSETQRNKGNFPGRFSGRQFSNSRSEMNVSTLELGDSALYLCASSLAGDSTDTQYFGPGTRLTVL.

The chain is built from TRBV4-1 and TRBJ1-2, with D possibly TRBD1 on 6 matching bases. CDR3 length equals 15 residues. Germline CDR1 is MGHRA and CDR2 is YSYEKL. Trimming shortened V by 1 base and J by 3 bases, and 12 bases separated the two germline ends. This CDR3 is CASSQVGGRDYGYTF. CDR3 nucleotides: TGCGCCAGCAGCCAAGTAGGGGGGAGGGACTATGGCTACACCTTC.

CDR3 region: CASSVGLAGGSYEQYF. As DNA, the CDR3 is TGTGCCAGCAGCGTAGGACTAGCGGGGGGCTCCTACGAGCAGTACTTC. This chain joins TRBV9 and TRBJ2-7; TRBD2 aligns across 13 bases. The germline CDR1 and CDR2 sequences are SGDLS and YYNGEE. This CDR3 contains 16 residues. V shed 0 bases, J shed 0 bases, and the junction held 0 bases outside the gene matches.

The chain couples TRBV9 to TRBJ2-2, with D possibly called TRBD1 or TRBD2 (5 bases each). CDR1 and CDR2 (germline): SGDLS, YYNGEE. The length of the CDR3 is 16 residues. Trimming removed 0 bases from V and 1 base from J, with 10 bases in between. For the CDR3, the DNA is TGTGCCAGCAGCGTAGCCGGGGCCGGGAACACCGGGGAGCTGTTTTTT. Translating gives CASSVAGAGNTGELFF.

The V and J genes are TRBV18 and TRBJ2-1, with 7 positions matching TRBD2. Germline V lookup: CDR1 KGHSH, CDR2 LQKENI. Trimming took 6 bases from V and 7 from J; bases not matched to a gene: 12. The CDR3 sequence is 15 residues long. CDR3 coding DNA: TGTGCCAGCTCCTTAATTGGCGGGGGACTGAATGAGCAGTTCTTC. It yields the protein CASSLIGGGLNEQFF.

The genes are TRBV30 and TRBJ1-2; D gene unclear. Trimming left V 1 base short and J 10 bases short, with 13 bases between. CDR1 GTSNPN and CDR2 SVGIG come from the germline V gene (reference sequence). The CDR3 is made up of 12 amino acids. The CDR3 DNA reads as TGTGCCTGGAGTGGGGCAGAATTAGCCTACACCTTC. Translated: CAWSGAELAYTF. Supplemented by reference TRBV30 and TRBJ1-2, the full variable domain reads SQTIHQWPATLVQPVGSPLSLECTVEGTSNPNLYWYRQAAGRGLQLLFYSVGIGQISSEVPQNLSASRPQDRQFILSSKKLLLSDSGFYLCAWSGAELAYTFGSGTRLTVV.

Here the CDR3 reads CATTSGGQGEKLFF. CDR3 DNA: TGTGCCACCACGTCGGGGGGTCAAGGTGAAAAACTGTTTTTT. The chain couples TRBV6-6 to TRBJ1-4; D is possibly TRBD1 (5 bases). The CDR3 is 14 amino acids. Germline V lookup: CDR1 MNHNY, CDR2 SVGAGI (reference sequence). Deletions cut 10 bases from V and 7 bases from J, with 19 bases between.

This clone occurred a few times. The chain has TRBV29-1 and TRBJ1-1; no clear D gene. V lost 4 bases and J lost 5, with 14 bases in between. This CDR3 is 13 amino acids long. Germline V gives CDR1 SQVTM, CDR2 ANQGSEA. CDR3 in amino acids: CSVALISQTEAFF. Here the CDR3 DNA reads TGCAGCGTTGCACTTATATCCCAGACTGAAGCTTTCTTT.

This clone has only a few counts. The chain recombines TRBV9 with TRBJ1-5, with a weak D call TRBD1 (6 bases). Germline lookup yields CDR1 SGDLS and CDR2 YYNGEE. The CDR3 is 14 amino acids. Trimming took off 3 bases at V and 1 base at J, with 8 bases between the two ends. CDR3 bases: TGTGCCAGCAGCGACAGGGCAAGCAATCAGCCCCAGCATTTT. This encodes CASSDRASNQPQHF.

The V gene is TRBV6-5, the J gene TRBJ1-2, with D possibly being TRBD1 (5 bases). Germline CDR1 is MNHEY and CDR2 is SVGAGI. The CDR3 covers 15 residues. V was clipped by 0 bases and J by 1 base, with 9 bases between them. This CDR3 is CASSYSGEVNYGYTF. In nucleotides, the CDR3 is TGTGCCAGCAGTTACTCGGGGGAAGTTAACTATGGCTACACCTTC.

In this sample, this clone turned up a few times. The chain employs TRBV9 and TRBJ1-2; tentative D call: TRBD1 (6 bases). CDR3 length equals 15 residues. The V gene lost 4 bases and the J gene lost 5 bases, with 18 bases spanning the gap. CDR1 is SGDLS, CDR2 YYNGEE, per germline. The DNA for the CDR3 is TGTGCCAGCAGCCCCCGGGACATAGGAGCGTATGGCTACACCTTC. Its protein product is CASSPRDIGAYGYTF.

The chain combines TRBV6-5 with TRBJ2-7; D not certain. The CDR3 contains 14 residues. V lost 6 bases and J lost 2, with 14 bases in between. Germline values: CDR1 MNHEY, CDR2 SVGAGI. The CDR3, as DNA: TGTGCCAGCAGCCCACCTGGGGTCCCCTACGAGCAGTACTTC. Protein: CASSPPGVPYEQYF.

V is TRBV29-1 and J is TRBJ2-2; D call uncertain. This CDR3 is built from 14 residues. Deletions cut 5 bases from V and 0 bases from J, with 10 bases between. Germline V gene lookup returns CDR1 SQVTM and CDR2 ANQGSEA. CDR3 loop: CSVHGSANTGELFF. CDR3 nucleotide sequence: TGCAGCGTTCATGGCAGCGCGAACACCGGGGAGCTGTTTTTT.

The chain joins TRBV2 to TRBJ1-2, with no clear D. Germline values: CDR1 SNHLY, CDR2 FYNNEI. Trimming took 7 bases from V and 4 from J, leaving 10 bases between them. The CDR3 covers 12 residues. CDR3 sequence (DNA): TGTGCCAGCATTGGGGAGGTCTATGGCTACACCTTC. Its translation is CASIGEVYGYTF.

The rearrangement uses TRBV7-9 and TRBJ1-1; D remains unclear. V was cut by 1 base and J by 0 bases, with 3 bases left in between. Germline V gene sequence: CDR1 SEHNR, CDR2 FQNEAQ (reference sequence). This CDR3 comprises 13 residues. Written as DNA, the CDR3 is TGTGCCAGCAGCTTAGTGGTGAACACTGAAGCTTTCTTT. Translating it yields CASSLVVNTEAFF.

This clone was counted between two and nine times. The chain is built from TRBV10-3 and TRBJ2-1, with D possibly TRBD1 on 5 matching bases. This CDR3 is built from 13 residues. CDR1 is ENHRY, CDR2 SYGVKD, per germline. Trimming removed 2 bases at V and 6 bases at J, with 8 bases between. CDR3 region: CAISEQGLNEQFF. CDR3 bases: TGTGCCATCAGTGAGCAGGGCCTCAATGAGCAGTTCTTC.